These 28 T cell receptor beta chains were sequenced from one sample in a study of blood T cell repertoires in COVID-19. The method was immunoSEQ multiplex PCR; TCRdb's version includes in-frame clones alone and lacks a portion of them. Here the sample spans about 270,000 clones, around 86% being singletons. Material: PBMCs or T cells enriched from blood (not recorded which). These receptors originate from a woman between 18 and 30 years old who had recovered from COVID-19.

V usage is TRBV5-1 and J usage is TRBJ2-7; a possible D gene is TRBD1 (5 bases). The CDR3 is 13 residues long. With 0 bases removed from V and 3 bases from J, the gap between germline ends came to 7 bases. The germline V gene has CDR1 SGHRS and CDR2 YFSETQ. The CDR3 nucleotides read TGCGCCAGCAGCTTGGGGACATTCTACGAGCAGTACTTC. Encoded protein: CASSLGTFYEQYF.

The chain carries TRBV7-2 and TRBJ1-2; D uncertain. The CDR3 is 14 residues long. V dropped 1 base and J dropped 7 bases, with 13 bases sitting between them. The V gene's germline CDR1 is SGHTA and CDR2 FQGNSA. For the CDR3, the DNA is TGTGCCAGCAGCTTAGGCGAGACGACGGGTGGCTACACCTTC. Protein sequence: CASSLGETTGGYTF.

As DNA, the CDR3 is TGCGCCAGCAGCTTGGGGGGGACTTTCTCCTACGAGCAGTACTTC. Translated: CASSLGGTFSYEQYF. The chain joins TRBV5-1 to TRBJ2-7; D is perhaps TRBD2 (6 bases). This CDR3 contains 15 residues. Trimming removed 0 bases from V and 0 bases from J, with 10 bases in between. Germline-derived CDR1 and CDR2 are SGHRS and YFSETQ.

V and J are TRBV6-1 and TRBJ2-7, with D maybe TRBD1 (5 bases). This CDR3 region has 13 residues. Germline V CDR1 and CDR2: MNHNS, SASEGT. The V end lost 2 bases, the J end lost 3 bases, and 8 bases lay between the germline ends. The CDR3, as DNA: TGTGCCAGCAGTGAAAGACAGAGCTACGAGCAGTACTTC. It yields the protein CASSERQSYEQYF.

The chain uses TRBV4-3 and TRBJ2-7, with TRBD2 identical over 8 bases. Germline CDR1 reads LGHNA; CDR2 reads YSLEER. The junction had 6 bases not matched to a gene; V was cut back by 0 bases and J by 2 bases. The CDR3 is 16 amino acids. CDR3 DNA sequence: TGCGCCAGCAGCCAAGATGCGGGGGGTCTTGCCTACGAGCAGTACTTC. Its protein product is CASSQDAGGLAYEQYF.

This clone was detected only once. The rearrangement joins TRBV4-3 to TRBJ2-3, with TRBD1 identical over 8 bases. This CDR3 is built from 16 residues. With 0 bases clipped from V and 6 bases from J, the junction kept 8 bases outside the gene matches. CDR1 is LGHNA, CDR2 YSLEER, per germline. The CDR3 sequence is CASSQDWQGARDTQYF. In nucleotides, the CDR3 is TGCGCCAGCAGCCAAGATTGGCAGGGGGCGCGGGATACGCAGTATTTT.

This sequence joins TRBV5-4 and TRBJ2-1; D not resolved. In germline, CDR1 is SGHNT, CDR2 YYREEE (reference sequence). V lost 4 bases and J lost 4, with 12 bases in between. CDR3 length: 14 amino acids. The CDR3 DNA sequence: TGTGCCAGCAGCCCGTATGGAGTTTACAATGAGCAGTTCTTC. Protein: CASSPYGVYNEQFF.

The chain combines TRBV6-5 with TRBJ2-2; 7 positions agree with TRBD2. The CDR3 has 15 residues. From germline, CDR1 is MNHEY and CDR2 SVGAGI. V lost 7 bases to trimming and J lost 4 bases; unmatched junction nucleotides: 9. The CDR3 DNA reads TGTGCCAGCACCCGGGGGAGGGCGACCACCGGGGAGCTGTTTTTT. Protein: CASTRGRATTGELFF.

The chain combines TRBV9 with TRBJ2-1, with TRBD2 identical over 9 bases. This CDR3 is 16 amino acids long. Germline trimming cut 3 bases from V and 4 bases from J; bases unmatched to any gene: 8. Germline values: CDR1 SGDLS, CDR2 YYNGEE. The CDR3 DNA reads TGTGCCAGCAGCGCCGAAAGCGGGAGGTTATACAATGAGCAGTTCTTC. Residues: CASSAESGRLYNEQFF. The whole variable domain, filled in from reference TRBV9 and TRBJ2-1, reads DSGVTQTPKHLITATGQRVTLRCSPRSGDLSVYWYQQSLDQGLQFLIQYYNGEERAKGNILERFSAQQFPDLHSELNLSSLELGDSALYFCASSAESGRLYNEQFFGPGTRLTVL.

The CDR3 protein is CASSIGARTNTEAFF. The CDR3 DNA follows: TGTGCCAGTAGTATTGGGGCGAGGACGAACACTGAAGCTTTCTTT. The chain recombines TRBV19 with TRBJ1-1; D might be TRBD1 (5 bases). This CDR3 has 15 residues. V gave up 3 bases and J gave up 1 base, with 12 bases separating them. The V gene's germline CDR1 is LNHDA and CDR2 SQIVND (reference sequence).

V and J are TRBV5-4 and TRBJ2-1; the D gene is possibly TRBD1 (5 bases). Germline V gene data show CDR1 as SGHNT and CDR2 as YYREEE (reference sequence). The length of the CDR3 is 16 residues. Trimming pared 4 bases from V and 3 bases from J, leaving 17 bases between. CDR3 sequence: CASSLEGQGGYNEQFF. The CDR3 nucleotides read TGTGCCAGCAGCCTGGAAGGTCAGGGTGGCTACAATGAGCAGTTCTTC.

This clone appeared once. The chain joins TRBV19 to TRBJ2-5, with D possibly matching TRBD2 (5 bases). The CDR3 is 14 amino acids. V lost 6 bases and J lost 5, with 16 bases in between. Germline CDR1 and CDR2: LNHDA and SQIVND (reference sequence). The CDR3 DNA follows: TGTGCCAGTAGCCCTCGGGGTACGGTGGAGACCCAGTACTTC. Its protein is CASSPRGTVETQYF.

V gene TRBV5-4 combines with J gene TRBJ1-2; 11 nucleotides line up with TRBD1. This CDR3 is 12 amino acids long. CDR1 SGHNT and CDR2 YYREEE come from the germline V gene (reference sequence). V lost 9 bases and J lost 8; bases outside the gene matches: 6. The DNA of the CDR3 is TGTGCCATAGGACAGGGGGCGAGCGGCTACACCTTC. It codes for CAIGQGASGYTF.

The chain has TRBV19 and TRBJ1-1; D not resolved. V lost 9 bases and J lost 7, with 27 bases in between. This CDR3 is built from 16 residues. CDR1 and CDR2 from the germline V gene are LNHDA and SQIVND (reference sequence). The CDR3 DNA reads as TGTGCCAGCAAAGAGGGTCGTGGACTATTCCCGTATGAAGCTTTCTTT. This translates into CASKEGRGLFPYEAFF.

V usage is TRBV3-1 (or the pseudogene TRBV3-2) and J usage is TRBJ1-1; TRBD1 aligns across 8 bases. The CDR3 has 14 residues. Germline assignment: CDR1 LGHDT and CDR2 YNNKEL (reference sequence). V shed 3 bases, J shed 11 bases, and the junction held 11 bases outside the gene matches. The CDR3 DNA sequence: TGTGCCAGCAGCCAGGCCGGGACAGGCTTAGGGGCTTTCTTT. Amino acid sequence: CASSQAGTGLGAFF.

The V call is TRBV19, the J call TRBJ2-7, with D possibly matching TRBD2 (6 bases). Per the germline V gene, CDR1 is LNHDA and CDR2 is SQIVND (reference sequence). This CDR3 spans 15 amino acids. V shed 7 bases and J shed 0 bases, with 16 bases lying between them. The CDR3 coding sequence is TGTGCCAGTACCCGGGAGTGGAGCGGCTCCTACGAGCAGTACTTC. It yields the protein CASTREWSGSYEQYF.

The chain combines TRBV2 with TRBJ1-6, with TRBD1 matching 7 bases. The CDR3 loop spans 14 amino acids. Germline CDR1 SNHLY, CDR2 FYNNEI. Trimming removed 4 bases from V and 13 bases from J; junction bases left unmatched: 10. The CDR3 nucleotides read TGTGCCAGCAGTGTAAACAGGGGCGTCTCGCCCCTCCACTTT. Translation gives CASSVNRGVSPLHF.

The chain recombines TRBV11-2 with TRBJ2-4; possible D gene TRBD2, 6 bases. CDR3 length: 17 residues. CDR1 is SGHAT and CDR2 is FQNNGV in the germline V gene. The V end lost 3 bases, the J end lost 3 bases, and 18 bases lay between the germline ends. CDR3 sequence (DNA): TGTGCCAGCAGCTTCGGGACTTCTCTGGGGGGCAAAAACATTCAGTACTTC. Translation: CASSFGTSLGGKNIQYF.

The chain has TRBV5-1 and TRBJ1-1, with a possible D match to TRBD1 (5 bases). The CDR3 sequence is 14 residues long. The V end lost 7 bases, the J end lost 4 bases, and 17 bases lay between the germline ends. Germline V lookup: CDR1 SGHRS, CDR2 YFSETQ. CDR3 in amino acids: CASCIRGSGTEAFF. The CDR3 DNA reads TGCGCCAGCTGCATACGGGGGTCAGGCACTGAAGCTTTCTTT.

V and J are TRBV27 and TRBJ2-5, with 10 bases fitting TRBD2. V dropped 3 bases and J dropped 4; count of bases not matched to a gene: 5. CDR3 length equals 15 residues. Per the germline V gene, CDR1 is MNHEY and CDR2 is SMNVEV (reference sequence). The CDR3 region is CASSFSGGASETQYF. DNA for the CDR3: TGTGCCAGCAGTTTCAGCGGGGGGGCCTCAGAGACCCAGTACTTC.

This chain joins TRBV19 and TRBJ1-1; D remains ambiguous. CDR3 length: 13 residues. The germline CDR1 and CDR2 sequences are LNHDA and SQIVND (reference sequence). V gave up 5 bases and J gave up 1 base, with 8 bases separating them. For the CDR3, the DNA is TGTGCCAGTAGTTTCACAGAGAACACTGAAGCTTTCTTT. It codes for CASSFTENTEAFF.

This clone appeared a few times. CDR3 sequence reads: CASSSAGVRYEQYF. DNA of the CDR3: TGTGCCAGCAGTTCAGCGGGAGTTCGTTACGAGCAGTACTTC. The chain has TRBV28 and TRBJ2-7; 8 nucleotides line up with TRBD2. Germline CDR1 and CDR2: MDHEN and SYDVKM. CDR3 length equals 14 residues. Trimming at V came to 4 bases and at J to 4 bases, leaving 6 bases not matched to a gene.

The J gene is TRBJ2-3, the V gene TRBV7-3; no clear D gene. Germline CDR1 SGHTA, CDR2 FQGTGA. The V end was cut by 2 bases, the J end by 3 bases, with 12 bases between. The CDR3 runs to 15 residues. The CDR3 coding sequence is TGTGCCAGCAGCTTACGGCTCGGAGAAACAGATACGCAGTATTTT. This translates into CASSLRLGETDTQYF. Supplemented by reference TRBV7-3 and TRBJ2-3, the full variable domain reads GAGVSQTPSNKVTEKGKYVELRCDPISGHTALYWYRQSLGQGPEFLIYFQGTGAADDSGLPNDRFFAVRPEGSVSTLKIQRTERGDSAVYLCASSLRLGETDTQYFGPGTRLTVL.

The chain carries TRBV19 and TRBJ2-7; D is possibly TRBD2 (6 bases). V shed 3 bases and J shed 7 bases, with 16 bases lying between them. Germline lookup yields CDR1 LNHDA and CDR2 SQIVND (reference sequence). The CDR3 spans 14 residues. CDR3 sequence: CASSIRENNKEQYF. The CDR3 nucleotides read TGTGCCAGTAGTATCCGGGAGAACAACAAGGAGCAGTACTTC.

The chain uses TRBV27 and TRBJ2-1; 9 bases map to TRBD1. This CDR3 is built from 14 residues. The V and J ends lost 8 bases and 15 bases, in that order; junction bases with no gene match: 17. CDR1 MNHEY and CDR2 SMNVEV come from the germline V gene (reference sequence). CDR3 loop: CASYRPGQGLELFF. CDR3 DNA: TGTGCCAGCTACCGTCCGGGACAGGGATTGGAGTTGTTCTTC.

Here the CDR3 reads CSVEWVTAYSDYGYTF. CDR3 coding DNA: TGCAGCGTTGAATGGGTGACAGCCTATTCGGACTATGGCTACACCTTC. The chain combines TRBV29-1 with TRBJ1-2, with D tentatively TRBD1 (5 bases). Trimming pared 2 bases from V and 3 bases from J, leaving 19 bases between. This CDR3 has 16 amino acids. Germline assignment: CDR1 SQVTM and CDR2 ANQGSEA. The complete variable domain, with remaining parts taken from reference TRBV29-1 and TRBJ1-2, reads SAVISQKPSRDICQRGTSLTIQCQVDSQVTMMFWYRQQPGQSLTLIATANQGSEATYESGFVIDKFPISRPNLTFSTLTVSNMSPEDSSIYLCSVEWVTAYSDYGYTFGSGTRLTVV.

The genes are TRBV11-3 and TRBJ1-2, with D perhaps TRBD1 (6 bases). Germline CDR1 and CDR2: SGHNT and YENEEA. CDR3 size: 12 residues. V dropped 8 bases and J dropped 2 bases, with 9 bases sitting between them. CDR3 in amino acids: CASGGRNYGYTF. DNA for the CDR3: TGTGCCAGCGGGGGCAGAAACTATGGCTACACCTTC.

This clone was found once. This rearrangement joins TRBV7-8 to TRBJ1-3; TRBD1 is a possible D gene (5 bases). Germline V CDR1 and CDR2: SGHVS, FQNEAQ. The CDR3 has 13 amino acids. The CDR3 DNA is TGTGCGGGAGGGGATCGAGGTGGAAACACCATATATTTT. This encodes CAGGDRGGNTIYF. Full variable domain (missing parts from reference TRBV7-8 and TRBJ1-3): GAGVSQSPRYKVAKRGQDVALRCDPISGHVSLFWYQQALGQGPEFLTYFQNEAQLDKSGLPSDRFFAERPEGSVSTLKIQRTQQEDSAVYLCAGGDRGGNTIYFGEGSWLTVV.